These 14 T cell receptor beta chains originate from one sample sequenced in a study of naive and memory T cell subsets. Both TRBC1 and TRBC2 were covered by a beta constant-region primer of two equimolar oligonucleotides. TCRdb re-called the UMI-ligation and nested PCR reads with MiXCR, one entry per CDR3 protein. The table shows 130,000 to 150,000 distinct CDR3 sequences, with over 15% occurring only once. Sequencing was done on a sample of naive CD4+ T cells from blood. The receptors stem from a human donor in good health.

The table lists this clonotype with many counts. The chain uses TRBV28 and TRBJ2-3; no definite D call. Germline V CDR1 and CDR2: MDHEN, SYDVKM. The CDR3 contains 14 residues. The germline V and J ends were trimmed by 3 bases and 0 bases, with 7 bases remaining between them. CDR3 in DNA: TGTGCCAGCAGTTTCCCAGCTAGCACAGATACGCAGTATTTT. Its protein is CASSFPASTDTQYF.

V gene TRBV5-1 combines with J gene TRBJ2-1; D is possibly TRBD2 (5 bases). This CDR3 region has 16 residues. Trimming removed 4 bases from V and 5 bases from J, with 19 bases in between. In germline, CDR1 is SGHRS, CDR2 YFSETQ. Here the CDR3 DNA reads TGCGCCAGCAGCCCCTTGGAGGAACTACCTAACAATGAGCAGTTCTTC. It specifies CASSPLEELPNNEQFF.

V and J are TRBV27 and TRBJ2-6; unclear D gene. Trimming took 2 bases from V and 0 from J, leaving 17 bases between them. The CDR3 runs to 19 residues. Germline CDR1 MNHEY, CDR2 SMNVEV (reference sequence). DNA for the CDR3: TGTGCCAGCAGTTTACGCGCCTGGGGTGCCGGCTCTGGGGCCAACGTCCTGACTTTC. As protein: CASSLRAWGAGSGANVLTF.

This clonotype was picked up a small number of times. The chain is built from TRBV19 and TRBJ2-7; 11 bases fit TRBD1. There are 22 residues in the CDR3. Per germline, CDR1 LNHDA and CDR2 SQIVND (reference sequence). With V trimmed by 6 bases and J by 0 bases, 25 bases remained unmatched. The CDR3 region has the DNA TGTGCCAGTAGCACACGGGACAGGGGGTATGTACTAGCGGGTCGAAACTCCTACGAGCAGTACTTC. Encoded protein: CASSTRDRGYVLAGRNSYEQYF.

In this sample, this clonotype turned up a few times. V gene TRBV2 combines with J gene TRBJ2-2; no firm D call. The CDR3 length is 12 residues. CDR1 is SNHLY and CDR2 is FYNNEI in the germline V gene. V was clipped by 4 bases and J by 4 bases, with 4 bases between them. CDR3 protein: CASSGATGELFF. The CDR3 DNA follows: TGTGCCAGCAGTGGGGCCACCGGGGAGCTGTTTTTT.

The chain joins TRBV5-1 to TRBJ2-3; D might be TRBD2 (5 bases). Per the germline V gene, CDR1 is SGHRS and CDR2 is YFSETQ. Trimming took off 0 bases at V and 5 bases at J, with 13 bases between the two ends. The CDR3 sequence is 15 residues long. The CDR3 sequence is CASSLVAGREDTQYF. The DNA for the CDR3 is TGCGCCAGCAGCTTGGTAGCAGGTCGGGAAGATACGCAGTATTTT.

This clonotype has a handful of counts. The chain is built from TRBV11-2 and TRBJ2-5; D may match TRBD1 or TRBD2 (6 bases each). Trimming left V 5 bases short and J 4 bases short, with 17 bases between. CDR3 size: 15 residues. In germline, CDR1 is SGHAT, CDR2 FQNNGV. The CDR3 DNA sequence: TGTGCCAGCAGCCCCTCCCGGGGGCCGGGAGAGACCCAGTACTTC. This codes for CASSPSRGPGETQYF.

This CDR3 reads CSASSAGAYNEQFF. The CDR3 region has the DNA TGCAGTGCTAGCAGCGCGGGAGCCTACAATGAGCAGTTCTTC. The gene calls are TRBV20-1 and TRBJ2-1, with TRBD2 matching over 7 bases. The V gene end was trimmed by 3 bases and the J gene end by 2 bases; junction bases not matched to a gene: 4. The CDR3 has 14 residues. From germline, CDR1 is DFQATT and CDR2 SNEGSKA (reference sequence).

The chain joins TRBV7-3 to TRBJ2-3; no clear D gene. The CDR3 totals 14 residues. V shed 2 bases and J shed 3 bases, with 9 bases lying between them. Germline assignment: CDR1 SGHTA and CDR2 FQGTGA. CDR3 sequence reads: CASSLLLGTDTQYF. The DNA for the CDR3 is TGTGCCAGCAGCTTATTACTGGGAACAGATACGCAGTATTTT.

The rearrangement links TRBV19 to TRBJ2-1, with 9 bases fitting TRBD2. V shed 6 bases, J shed 10 bases, and the junction held 13 bases outside the gene matches. Per germline, CDR1 LNHDA and CDR2 SQIVND (reference sequence). This CDR3 is built from 15 residues. CDR3: CASRFGGRAGGEQFF. CDR3 nucleotide sequence: TGTGCCAGTAGGTTCGGCGGGAGGGCCGGAGGGGAGCAGTTCTTC.

This clonotype was detected a few times. The gene calls are TRBV12-3 or TRBV12-4 and TRBJ2-7; D might be TRBD1 or TRBD2, each matching 5 bases. V lost 7 bases, J lost 1 base, and 8 bases lay in between. This CDR3 is 12 amino acids long. Written as DNA, the CDR3 is TGTGCCAGCATGGGGGTTTCCTACGAGCAGTACTTC. This gives the protein CASMGVSYEQYF.

The CDR3 sequence is CASSGRTEETQYF. The DNA of the CDR3 is TGTGCCAGCAGTGGAAGGACGGAAGAGACCCAGTACTTC. The chain recombines TRBV2 with TRBJ2-5, with D unclear. The CDR3 loop spans 13 amino acids. CDR1 and CDR2 (germline): SNHLY, FYNNEI. Deletions cut 4 bases from V and 3 bases from J, with 9 bases between. Combining the CDR3 with reference TRBV2 and TRBJ2-5 gives the whole variable domain EPEVTQTPSHQVTQMGQEVILRCVPISNHLYFYWYRQILGQKVEFLVSFYNNEISEKSEIFDDQFSVERPDGSNFTLKIRSTKLEDSAMYFCASSGRTEETQYFGPGTRLLVL.

This clonotype was counted only a few times. The genes are TRBV13 and TRBJ2-7; D is ambiguous. Germline V gene sequence: CDR1 PRHDT, CDR2 FYEKMQ (reference sequence). This CDR3 region has 13 residues. V lost 4 bases, J lost 6 bases, and 13 bases lay in between. CDR3 nucleotide sequence: TGTGCCAGCAGCTCACGAAAGGTTGGCGAGCAGTACTTC. Protein: CASSSRKVGEQYF. Full variable domain (missing parts from reference TRBV13 and TRBJ2-7): AAGVIQSPRHLIKEKRETATLKCYPIPRHDTVYWYQQGPGQDPQFLISFYEKMQSDKGSIPDRFSAQQFSDYHSELNMSSLELGDSALYFCASSSRKVGEQYFGPGTRLTVT.

In this sample, this clonotype turned up once. The DNA of the CDR3 is TGTGCCACCGGTCCGGGAGGTATAGGATCAGATACGCAGTATTTT. Amino acids: CATGPGGIGSDTQYF. The chain is built from TRBV5-4 and TRBJ2-3, with 7 nucleotides matching TRBD2. CDR1 and CDR2 from the germline V gene are SGHNT and YYREEE (reference sequence). Trimming removed 9 bases from V and 4 bases from J; junction bases left unmatched: 14. The CDR3 extends over 15 amino acids.